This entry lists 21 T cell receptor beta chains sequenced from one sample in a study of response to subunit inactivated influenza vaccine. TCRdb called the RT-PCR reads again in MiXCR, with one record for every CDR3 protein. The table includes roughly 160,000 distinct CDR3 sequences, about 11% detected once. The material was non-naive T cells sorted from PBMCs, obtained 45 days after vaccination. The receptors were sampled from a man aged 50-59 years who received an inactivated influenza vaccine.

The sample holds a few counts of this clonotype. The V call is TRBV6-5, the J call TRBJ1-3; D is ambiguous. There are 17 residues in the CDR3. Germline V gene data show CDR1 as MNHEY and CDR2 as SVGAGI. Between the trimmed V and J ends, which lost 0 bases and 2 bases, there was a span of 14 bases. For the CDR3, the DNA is TGTGCCAGCAGTTACTCAACAGCCCCGGGTCCTGGAAACACCATATATTTT. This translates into CASSYSTAPGPGNTIYF.

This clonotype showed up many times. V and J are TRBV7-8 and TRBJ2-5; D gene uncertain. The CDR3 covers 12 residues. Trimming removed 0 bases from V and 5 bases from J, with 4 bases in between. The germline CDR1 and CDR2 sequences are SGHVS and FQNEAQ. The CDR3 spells CASSLAGETQYF. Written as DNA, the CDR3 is TGTGCCAGCAGCTTAGCAGGGGAGACCCAGTACTTC.

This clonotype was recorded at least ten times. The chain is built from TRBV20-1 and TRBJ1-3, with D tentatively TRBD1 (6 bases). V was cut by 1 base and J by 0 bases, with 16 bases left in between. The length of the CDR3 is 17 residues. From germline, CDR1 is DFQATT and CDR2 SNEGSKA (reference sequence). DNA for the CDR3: TGCAGTGCTAGAGCCGGGACACCCCGTTACTCTGGAAACACCATATATTTT. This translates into CSARAGTPRYSGNTIYF.

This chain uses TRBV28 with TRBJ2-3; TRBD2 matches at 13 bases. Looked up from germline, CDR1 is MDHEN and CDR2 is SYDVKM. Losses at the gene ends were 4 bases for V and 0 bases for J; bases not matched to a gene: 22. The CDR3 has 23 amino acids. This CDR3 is CASSSTGVSTRLAGGPSTDTQYF. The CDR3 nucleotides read TGTGCCAGCAGTTCTACAGGGGTCTCGACTCGACTAGCGGGGGGCCCTAGCACAGATACGCAGTATTTT. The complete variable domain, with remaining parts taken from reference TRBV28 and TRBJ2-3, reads DVKVTQSSRYLVKRTGEKVFLECVQDMDHENMFWYRQDPGLGLRLIYFSYDVKMKEKGDIPEGYSVSREKKERFSLILESASTNQTSMYLCASSSTGVSTRLAGGPSTDTQYFGPGTRLTVL.

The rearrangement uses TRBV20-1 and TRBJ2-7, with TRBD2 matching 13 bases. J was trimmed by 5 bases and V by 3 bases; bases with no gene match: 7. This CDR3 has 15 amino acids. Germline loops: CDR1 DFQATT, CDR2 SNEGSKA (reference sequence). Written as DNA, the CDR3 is TGCAGTGCTAGTCGGACTAGCGGGAGTACCGACGAGCAGTACTTC. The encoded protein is CSASRTSGSTDEQYF.

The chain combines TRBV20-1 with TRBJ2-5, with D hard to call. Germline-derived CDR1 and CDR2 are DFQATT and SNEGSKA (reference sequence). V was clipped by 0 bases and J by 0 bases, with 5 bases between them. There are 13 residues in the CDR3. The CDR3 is CSARDRNQETQYF. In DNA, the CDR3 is TGCAGTGCTAGAGACAGGAACCAAGAGACCCAGTACTTC.

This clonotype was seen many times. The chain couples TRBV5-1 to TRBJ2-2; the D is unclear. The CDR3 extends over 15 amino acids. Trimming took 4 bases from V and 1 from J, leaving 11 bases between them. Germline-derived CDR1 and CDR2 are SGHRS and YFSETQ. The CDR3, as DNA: TGCGCCAGCAGCCAAACGCCGGGGAACACCGGGGAGCTGTTTTTT. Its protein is CASSQTPGNTGELFF.

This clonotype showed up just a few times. The CDR3 DNA sequence: TGCAGTGCTAGAGATATAGGACAGGCGACCTACGGCTACACCTTC. Amino acid sequence: CSARDIGQATYGYTF. The chain is built from TRBV20-1 and TRBJ1-2, with 7 bases fitting TRBD1. Germline V gene sequence: CDR1 DFQATT, CDR2 SNEGSKA (reference sequence). After removal of 0 bases from V and 8 bases from J, the junction contained 12 bases not matched to a gene. The CDR3 length is 15 residues.

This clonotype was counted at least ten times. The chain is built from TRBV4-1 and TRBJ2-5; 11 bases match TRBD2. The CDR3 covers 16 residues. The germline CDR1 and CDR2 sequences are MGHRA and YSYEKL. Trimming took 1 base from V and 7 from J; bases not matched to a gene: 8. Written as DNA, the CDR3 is TGCGCCAGCAGCCAAGGACTAGCGGGGACCCCAGGGACCCAGTACTTC. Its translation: CASSQGLAGTPGTQYF.

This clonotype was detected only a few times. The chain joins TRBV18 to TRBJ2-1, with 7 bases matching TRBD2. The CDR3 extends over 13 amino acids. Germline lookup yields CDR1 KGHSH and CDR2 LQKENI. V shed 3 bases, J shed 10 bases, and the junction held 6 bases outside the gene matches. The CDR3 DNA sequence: TGTGCCAGCTCACCGAACGCGGGGGACGAGCAGTTCTTC. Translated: CASSPNAGDEQFF.

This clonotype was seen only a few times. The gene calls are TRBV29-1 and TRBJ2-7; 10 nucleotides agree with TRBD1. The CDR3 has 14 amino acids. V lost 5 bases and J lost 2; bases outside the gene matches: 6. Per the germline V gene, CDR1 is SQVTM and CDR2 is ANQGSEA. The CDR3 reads CSVRVGQGPYEQYF. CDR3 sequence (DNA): TGCAGCGTTAGGGTGGGACAGGGGCCCTACGAGCAGTACTTC.

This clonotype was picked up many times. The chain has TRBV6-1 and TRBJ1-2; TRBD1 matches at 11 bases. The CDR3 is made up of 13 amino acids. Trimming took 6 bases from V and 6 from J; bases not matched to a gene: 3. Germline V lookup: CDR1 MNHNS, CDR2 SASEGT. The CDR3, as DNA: TGTGCCAGCAGGGACAGGGGGCGAAATGGCTACACCTTC. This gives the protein CASRDRGRNGYTF.

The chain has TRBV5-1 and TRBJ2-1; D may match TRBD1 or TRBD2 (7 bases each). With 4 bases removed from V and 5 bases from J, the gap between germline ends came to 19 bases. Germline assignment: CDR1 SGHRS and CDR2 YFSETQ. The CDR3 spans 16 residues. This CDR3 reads CASSRGEGARHNEQFF. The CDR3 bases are TGCGCCAGCAGCAGGGGGGAGGGGGCGAGGCACAATGAGCAGTTCTTC.

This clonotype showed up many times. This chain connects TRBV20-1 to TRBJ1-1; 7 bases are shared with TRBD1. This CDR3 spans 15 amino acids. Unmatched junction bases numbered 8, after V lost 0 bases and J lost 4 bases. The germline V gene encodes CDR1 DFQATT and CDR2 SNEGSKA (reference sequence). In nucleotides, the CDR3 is TGCAGTGCTAGAGATCGAGGGGACAGCGGCACTGAAGCTTTCTTT. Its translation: CSARDRGDSGTEAFF.

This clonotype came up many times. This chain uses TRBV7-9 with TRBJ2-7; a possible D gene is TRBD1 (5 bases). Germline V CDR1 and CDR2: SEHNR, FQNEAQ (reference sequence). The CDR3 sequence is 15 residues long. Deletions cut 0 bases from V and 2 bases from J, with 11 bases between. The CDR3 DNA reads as TGTGCCAGCAGCTTAGCGGCAGGGTCTACCTACGAGCAGTACTTC. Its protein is CASSLAAGSTYEQYF.

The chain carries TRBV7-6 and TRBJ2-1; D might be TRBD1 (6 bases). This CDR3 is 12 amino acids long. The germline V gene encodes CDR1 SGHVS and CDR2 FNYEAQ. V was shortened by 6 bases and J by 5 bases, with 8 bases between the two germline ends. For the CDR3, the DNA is TGTGCCAGCAGACACAGGGACAATGAGCAGTTCTTC. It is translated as CASRHRDNEQFF.

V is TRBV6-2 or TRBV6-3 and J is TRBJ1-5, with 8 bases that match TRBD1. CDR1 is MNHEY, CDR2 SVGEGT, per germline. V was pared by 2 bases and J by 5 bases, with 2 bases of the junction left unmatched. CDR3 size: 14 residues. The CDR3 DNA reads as TGTGCCAGCAGTTACCCAGGGGGCTATCAGCCCCAGCATTTT. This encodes CASSYPGGYQPQHF.

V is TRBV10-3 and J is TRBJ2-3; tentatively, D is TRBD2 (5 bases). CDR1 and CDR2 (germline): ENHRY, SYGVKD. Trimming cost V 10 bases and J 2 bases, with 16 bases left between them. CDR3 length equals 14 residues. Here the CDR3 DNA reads TGTGCCACCGGACTCGAGGCAAACACAGATACGCAGTATTTT. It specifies CATGLEANTDTQYF.

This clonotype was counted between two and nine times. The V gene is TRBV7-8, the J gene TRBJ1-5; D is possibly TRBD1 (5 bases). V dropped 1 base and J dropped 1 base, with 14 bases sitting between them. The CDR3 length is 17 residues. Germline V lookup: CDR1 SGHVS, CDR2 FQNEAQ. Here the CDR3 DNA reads TGTGCCAGCAGCTTAGGGGTTACAGGAAGGAGCAATCAGCCCCAGCATTTT. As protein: CASSLGVTGRSNQPQHF.

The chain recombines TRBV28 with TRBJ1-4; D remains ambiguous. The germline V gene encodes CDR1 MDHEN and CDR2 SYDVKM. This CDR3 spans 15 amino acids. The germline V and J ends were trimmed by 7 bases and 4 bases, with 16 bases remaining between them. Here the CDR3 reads CASNGRGRDNEKLFF. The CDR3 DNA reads TGTGCCAGCAACGGCAGAGGTCGAGATAATGAAAAACTGTTTTTT.

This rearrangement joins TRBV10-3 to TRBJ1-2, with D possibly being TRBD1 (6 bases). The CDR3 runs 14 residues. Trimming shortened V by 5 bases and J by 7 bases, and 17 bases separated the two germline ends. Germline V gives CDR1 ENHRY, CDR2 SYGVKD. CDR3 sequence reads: CAISSTGLGGGYTF. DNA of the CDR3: TGTGCCATCAGTTCTACAGGGTTAGGGGGTGGCTACACCTTC.